The rows below give T cell receptor beta chains drawn from one sample of a study of blood T cells in healthy people across ages. TCRdb called the 5' RACE reads again in MiXCR, with one record for every CDR3 protein. The sample includes 600,000 to 850,000 distinct CDR3 sequences, 43% of them seen just once. Material for sequencing was blood. The receptors originated from a woman in her sixties or seventies in good health. CDR3s include the opening cysteine and the closing phenylalanine or tryptophan. The order of the fields is CDR3 DNA, CDR3 protein, V gene, D gene, J gene, clone size. The D gene is left open where the match is weak. Clone sizes are given selectively: once, few, many, or a class where the clone is expanded.

TGTGCCAGCAGCCCCTGGACAGACAACTACGAGCAGTACTTC CASSPWTDNYEQYF TRBV7-9 - TRBJ2-7 -
TGTGCCAGCAGCTTAGAGAGCGGGGGGGCTTGGGAGCAGTACTTC CASSLESGGAWEQYF TRBV11-2 TRBD2 TRBJ2-5 -
TGTGCCAGCAGCCCACCGATTAAAAATTACGAGCAGTACTTC CASSPPIKNYEQYF TRBV7-9 - TRBJ2-7 many
TGTGCCAGCAGGAAAACAGGGGGGGCCTACAATGAGCAGTTCTTC CASRKTGGAYNEQFF TRBV6-2/TRBV6-3 - TRBJ2-1 -
TGCAGTGCTAGAGGACAAGGGCCACCCCTCCACTTT CSARGQGPPLHF TRBV20-1 - TRBJ1-6 -
TGCGCCAGCCGCACAAATGGACAGGCCCAAGAGACCCAGTTCTTC CASRTNGQAQETQFF TRBV5-1 TRBD1 TRBJ2-1 -
TGTGCCAGCAGCTTCAACGCGGGCTATAATTCACCCCTCCACTTT CASSFNAGYNSPLHF TRBV11-2 - TRBJ1-6 -
TGTGCCAGCTCGCTCCGACAGGGAGAGACCCAGTACTTC CASSLRQGETQYF TRBV18 TRBD1 TRBJ2-5 many
TGTGCCAGCAGTGAATGGGGGGGCCCAAACAATGAGCAGTTCTTC CASSEWGGPNNEQFF TRBV2 - TRBJ2-1 -
TGTGCCAGCAGTTTCGGGACAGGCCAATCTGAAAAACTGTTTTTT CASSFGTGQSEKLFF TRBV28 TRBD1 TRBJ1-4 -
TGTGCCAGCCCACCGGGAAGGGAGGGCGAGCGGTACTTC CASPPGREGERYF TRBV18 TRBD2 TRBJ2-7 -
TGCAGTGCATCGACTAGCGGGAGGAAGACCCAGTACTTC CSASTSGRKTQYF TRBV20-1 TRBD2 TRBJ2-5 few
TGTGCCAGCAGTTTAGAAGGGGGTGAGCAGTTCTTC CASSLEGGEQFF TRBV12-3/TRBV12-4 - TRBJ2-1 many
TGTGCCACCCGGAAGAACTCTGGGGCCAACGTCCTGACTTTC CATRKNSGANVLTF TRBV12-3/TRBV12-4 - TRBJ2-6 -
TGTGCCAACAGTTACAGTAGCGAGCCTTACACAGATACGCAGTATTTT CANSYSSEPYTDTQYF TRBV6-5 - TRBJ2-3 -
TGTGCCAGCAGTGTAGGGCCGGGGAACTCACCCCTCCACTTT CASSVGPGNSPLHF TRBV2 - TRBJ1-6 few
TGCAGCGTTGAAGATCCCGTGACAGGGAGGGAAAAACTGTTTTTT CSVEDPVTGREKLFF TRBV29-1 TRBD1 TRBJ1-4 -
TGTGCCAGTAGTATAAGTCAAGGGGGGTTTGAGCAGTTCTTC CASSISQGGFEQFF TRBV19 - TRBJ2-1 few
TGTGCCAGCGATAATCAGCCCCAGCATTTT CASDNQPQHF TRBV6-1 - TRBJ1-5 -
TGTGCCAGCAGTTACTCTTCTAGGGACAATCCGTACTTC CASSYSSRDNPYF TRBV6-2/TRBV6-3 - TRBJ2-4 -
TGTGCCAGCAGGAAGGCGACAGGGGGGATCTACGAGCAGTACTTC CASRKATGGIYEQYF TRBV6-1 TRBD1 TRBJ2-7 -
TGCAGCGTAGGGCAGAAACAAAACTATGGCTACACCTTC CSVGQKQNYGYTF TRBV29-1 - TRBJ1-2 -
TGTGCCAGCTCACTCGGGACTAGCGGCGGGGGTGAGCAGTTCTTC CASSLGTSGGGEQFF TRBV18 TRBD2 TRBJ2-1 -
TGCAGTGCTAGAGATCTGGGACAGACAACTCCTAACTATGGCTACACCTTC CSARDLGQTTPNYGYTF TRBV20-1 TRBD1 TRBJ1-2 few
TGTGCCAGCAGCAGGGGGGGAGCCTACGAGCAGTACTTC CASSRGGAYEQYF TRBV7-8 - TRBJ2-7 few
TGTGCCAGCAGTTCTTCCGGGACAGGGGGCTATGGCTACACCTTC CASSSSGTGGYGYTF TRBV28 TRBD1 TRBJ1-2 few
TGTGCCAGCACTGCGCGGGAGGGCACAGATACGCAGTATTTT CASTAREGTDTQYF TRBV30 TRBD2 TRBJ2-3 -
TGTGCCAGCAGCCCGACAGACGATCAGCCCCAGCATTTT CASSPTDDQPQHF TRBV12-3/TRBV12-4 - TRBJ1-5 many
TGTGCCAGCGGTCAGGGGGGGAGCTACAATGAGCAGTACTTC CASGQGGSYNEQYF TRBV16 - TRBJ2-7 -
TGTGCCAGCAGTTCCCCCGCAGGGGGGTATGAGACCCAGTTCTTC CASSSPAGGYETQFF TRBV28 - TRBJ2-1 -
TGTGCCAGCAGCCAATCCGCTAGCGGGGGACATACGCAGTATTTT CASSQSASGGHTQYF TRBV3-1 TRBD2 TRBJ2-3 -
TGTGCCAGCAGTTACGGAGATACTAATGAAAAACTGTTTTTT CASSYGDTNEKLFF TRBV6-2/TRBV6-3 - TRBJ1-4 -
TGTGCCAGCAGTTACACAGTGAATGCTAACTATGGCTACACCTTC CASSYTVNANYGYTF TRBV6-5 - TRBJ1-2 once
TGTGCCAGCAGCTTTCCCAATGAGCAGTACTTC CASSFPNEQYF TRBV7-2 - TRBJ2-7 once
TGTGCCATCAGTGCTAGCAATCAGCCCCAGCATTTT CAISASNQPQHF TRBV10-3 - TRBJ1-5 few
TGTGCCAGCAGCTCAAAAGGGGAGGGCGGTTACGAGCAGTACTTC CASSSKGEGGYEQYF TRBV7-2 TRBD2 TRBJ2-7 -
TGTGCCACCAGTGATTCCGGGGTAGATACGCAGTATTTT CATSDSGVDTQYF TRBV24-1 - TRBJ2-3 -
TGTGCCAGCATAAAGGGGGCGTACACTGAAGCTTTCTTT CASIKGAYTEAFF TRBV12-3/TRBV12-4 TRBD1 TRBJ1-1 -
TGTGCCAGCAGCCTGGACAGGGGGCCCACAGATACGCAGTATTTT CASSLDRGPTDTQYF TRBV7-3 TRBD1 TRBJ2-3 many
TGCGCCAGCAGCTCGAAAGGGGAAGATTCCTACGAGCAGTACTTC CASSSKGEDSYEQYF TRBV5-1 - TRBJ2-7 -
TGCAGCCCCAGCGGGGGGGCTGCAGATACGCAGTATTTT CSPSGGAADTQYF TRBV20-1 TRBD2 TRBJ2-3 few